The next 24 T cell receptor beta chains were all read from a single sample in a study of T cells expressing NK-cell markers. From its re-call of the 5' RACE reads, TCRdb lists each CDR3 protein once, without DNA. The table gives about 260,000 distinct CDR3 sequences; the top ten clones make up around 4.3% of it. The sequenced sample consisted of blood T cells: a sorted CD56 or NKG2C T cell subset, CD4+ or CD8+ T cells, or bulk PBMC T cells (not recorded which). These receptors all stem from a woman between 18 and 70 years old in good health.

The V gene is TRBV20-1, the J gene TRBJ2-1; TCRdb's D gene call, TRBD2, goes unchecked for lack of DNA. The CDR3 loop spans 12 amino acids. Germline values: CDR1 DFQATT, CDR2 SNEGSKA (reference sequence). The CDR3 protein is CSASGRGNEQFF.

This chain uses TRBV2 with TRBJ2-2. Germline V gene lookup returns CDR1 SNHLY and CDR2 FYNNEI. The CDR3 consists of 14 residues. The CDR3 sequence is CASSVLATTGELFF.

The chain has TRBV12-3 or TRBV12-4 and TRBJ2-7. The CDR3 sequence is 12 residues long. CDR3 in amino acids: CASSLTAAEQYF.

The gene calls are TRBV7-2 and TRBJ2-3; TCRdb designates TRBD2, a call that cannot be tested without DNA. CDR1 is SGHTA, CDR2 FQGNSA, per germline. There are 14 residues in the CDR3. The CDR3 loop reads CASSLAGLTDTQYF.

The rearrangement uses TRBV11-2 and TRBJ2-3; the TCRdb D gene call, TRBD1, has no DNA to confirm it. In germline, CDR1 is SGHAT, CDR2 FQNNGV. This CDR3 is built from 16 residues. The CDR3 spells CASSFPGRLERDTQYF.

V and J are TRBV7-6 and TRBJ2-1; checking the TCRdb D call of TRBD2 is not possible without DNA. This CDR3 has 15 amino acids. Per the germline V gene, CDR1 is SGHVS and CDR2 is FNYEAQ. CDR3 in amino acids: CASSLSPSGAGEQFF.

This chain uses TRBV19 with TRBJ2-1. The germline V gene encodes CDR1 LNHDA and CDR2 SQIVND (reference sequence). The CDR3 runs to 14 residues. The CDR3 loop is CASSLRWSYNEQFF.

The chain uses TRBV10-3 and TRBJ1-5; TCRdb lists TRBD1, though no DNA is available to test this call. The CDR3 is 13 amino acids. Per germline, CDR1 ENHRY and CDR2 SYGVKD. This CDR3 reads CAISPGQGQPQHF.

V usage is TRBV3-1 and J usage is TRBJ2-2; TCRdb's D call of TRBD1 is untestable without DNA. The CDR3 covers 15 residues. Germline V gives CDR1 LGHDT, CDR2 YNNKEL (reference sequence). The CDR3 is CASSLPGQGDGELFF. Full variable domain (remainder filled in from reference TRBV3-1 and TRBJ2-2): DTAVSQTPKYLVTQMGNDKSIKCEQNLGHDTMYWYKQDSKKFLKIMFSYNNKELIINETVPNRFSPKSPDKAHLNLHINSLELGDSAVYFCASSLPGQGDGELFFGEGSRLTVL.

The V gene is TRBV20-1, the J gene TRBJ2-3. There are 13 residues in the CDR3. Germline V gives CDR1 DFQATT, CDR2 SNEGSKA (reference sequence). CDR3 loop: CSAQNPITKRRYF.

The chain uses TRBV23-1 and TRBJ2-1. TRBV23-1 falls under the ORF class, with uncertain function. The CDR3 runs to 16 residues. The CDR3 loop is CASSQSIVGNYNEQFF.

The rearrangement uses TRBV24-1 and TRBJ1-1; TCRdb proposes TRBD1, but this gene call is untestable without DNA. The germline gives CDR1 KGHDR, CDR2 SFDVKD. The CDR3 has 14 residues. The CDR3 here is CATSDPPGRFEAFF.

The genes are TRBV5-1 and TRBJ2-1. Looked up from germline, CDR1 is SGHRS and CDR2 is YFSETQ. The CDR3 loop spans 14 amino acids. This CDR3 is CASSLAGWNNEQFF.

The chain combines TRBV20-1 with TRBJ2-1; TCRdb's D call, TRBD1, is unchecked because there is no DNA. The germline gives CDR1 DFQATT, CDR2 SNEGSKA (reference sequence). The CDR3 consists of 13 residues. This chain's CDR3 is CSGKTGEYNEQFF.

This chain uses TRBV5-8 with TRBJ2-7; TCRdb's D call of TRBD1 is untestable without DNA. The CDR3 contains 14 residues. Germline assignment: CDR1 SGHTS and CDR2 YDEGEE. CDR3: CASSLIGKTYEQYF. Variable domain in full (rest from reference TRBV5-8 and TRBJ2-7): EAGVTQSPTHLIKTRGQQATLRCSPISGHTSVYWYQQALGLGLQFLLWYDEGEERNRGNFPPRFSGRQFPNYSSELNVNALELEDSALYLCASSLIGKTYEQYFGPGTRLTVT.

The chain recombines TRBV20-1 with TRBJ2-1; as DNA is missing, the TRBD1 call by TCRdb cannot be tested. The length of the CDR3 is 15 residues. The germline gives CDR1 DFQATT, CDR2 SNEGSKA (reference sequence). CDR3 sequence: CSARDPGQGYNEQFF.

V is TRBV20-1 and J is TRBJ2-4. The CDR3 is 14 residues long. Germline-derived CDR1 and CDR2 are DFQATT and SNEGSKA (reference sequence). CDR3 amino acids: CSANIVLAKNIQYF.

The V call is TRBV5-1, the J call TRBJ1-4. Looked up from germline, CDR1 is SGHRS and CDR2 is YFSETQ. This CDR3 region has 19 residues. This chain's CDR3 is CASSLAPVGSKKTNEKLFF.

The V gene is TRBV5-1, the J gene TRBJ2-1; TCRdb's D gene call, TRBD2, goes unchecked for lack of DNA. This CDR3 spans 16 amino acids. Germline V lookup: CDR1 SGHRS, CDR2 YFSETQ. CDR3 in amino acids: CASSLALLAVYNEQFF.

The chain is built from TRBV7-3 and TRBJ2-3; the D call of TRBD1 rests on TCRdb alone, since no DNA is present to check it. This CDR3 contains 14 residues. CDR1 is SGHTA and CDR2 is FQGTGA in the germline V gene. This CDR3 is CASSSGTSSNTQYF.

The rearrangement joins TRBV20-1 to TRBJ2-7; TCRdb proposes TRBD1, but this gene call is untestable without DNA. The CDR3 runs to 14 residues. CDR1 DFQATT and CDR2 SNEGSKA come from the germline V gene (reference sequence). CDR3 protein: CSARDRGMTYEQYF.

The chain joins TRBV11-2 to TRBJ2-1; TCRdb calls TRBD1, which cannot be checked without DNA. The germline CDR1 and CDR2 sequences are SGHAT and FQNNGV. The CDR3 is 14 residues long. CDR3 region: CASSTRQLETEQFF. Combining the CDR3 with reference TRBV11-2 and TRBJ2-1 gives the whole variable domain EAGVAQSPRYKIIEKRQSVAFWCNPISGHATLYWYQQILGQGPKLLIQFQNNGVVDDSQLPKDRFSAERLKGVDSTLKIQPAKLEDSAVYLCASSTRQLETEQFFGPGTRLTVL.

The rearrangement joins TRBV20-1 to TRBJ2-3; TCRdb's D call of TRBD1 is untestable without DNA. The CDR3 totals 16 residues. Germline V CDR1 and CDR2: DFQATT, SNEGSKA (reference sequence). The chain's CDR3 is CSARPRGRGGPDTQYF.

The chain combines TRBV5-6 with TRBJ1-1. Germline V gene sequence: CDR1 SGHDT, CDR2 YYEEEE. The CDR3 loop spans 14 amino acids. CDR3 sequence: CASKGSPTNTEAFF.